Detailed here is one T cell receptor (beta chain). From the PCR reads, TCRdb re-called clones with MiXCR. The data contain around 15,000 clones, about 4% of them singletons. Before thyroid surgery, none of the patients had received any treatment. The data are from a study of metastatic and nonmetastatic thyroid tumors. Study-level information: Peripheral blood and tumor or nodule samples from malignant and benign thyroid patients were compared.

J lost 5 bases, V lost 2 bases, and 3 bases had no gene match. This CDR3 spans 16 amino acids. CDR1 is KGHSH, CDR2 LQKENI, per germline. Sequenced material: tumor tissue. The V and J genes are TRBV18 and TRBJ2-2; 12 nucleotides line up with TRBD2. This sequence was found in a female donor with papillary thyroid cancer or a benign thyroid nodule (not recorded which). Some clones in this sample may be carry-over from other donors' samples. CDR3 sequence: CASSPGTSGQTGELFF. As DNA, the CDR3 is TGTGCCAGCTCACCAGGGACTAGCGGGCAGACCGGGGAGCTGTTTTTT.